Only a few counts were recorded for the clone carrying this T cell receptor (beta chain). Its antigen is undetermined. The sample comes from a study of metastatic and nonmetastatic thyroid tumors. Overall study context: Samples came from malignant and benign thyroid patients, and repertoires were compared across blood and tumor or nodule tissue. Overall study findings and caveats: Reports indicated that malignant thyroid tumors showed significantly higher TCR beta diversity than benign nodules did, in blood and tumor.

Not a single patient had been given any form of treatment at any point before undergoing thyroid surgery. Germline CDR1 MNHNS, CDR2 SASEGT. The CDR3 sequence is 15 residues long. The V gene end was trimmed by 4 bases and the J gene end by 1 base; junction bases not matched to a gene: 7. MiXCR re-clonotyped the PCR reads for TCRdb. This table holds around 8,200 clones, 25% to 30% found once. This TCR was recovered from a male donor with papillary thyroid cancer or a benign thyroid nodule (not recorded which). Some clones in this sample may be carry-over from other donors' samples. The V gene is TRBV6-1, the J gene TRBJ2-7; TRBD1 matches 7 bases. Sequencing input: tumor tissue. Written as DNA, the CDR3 is TGTGCCAGCAGTGCCACAGGGGTCTATTCCTACGAGCAGTACTTC. It encodes CASSATGVYSYEQYF.